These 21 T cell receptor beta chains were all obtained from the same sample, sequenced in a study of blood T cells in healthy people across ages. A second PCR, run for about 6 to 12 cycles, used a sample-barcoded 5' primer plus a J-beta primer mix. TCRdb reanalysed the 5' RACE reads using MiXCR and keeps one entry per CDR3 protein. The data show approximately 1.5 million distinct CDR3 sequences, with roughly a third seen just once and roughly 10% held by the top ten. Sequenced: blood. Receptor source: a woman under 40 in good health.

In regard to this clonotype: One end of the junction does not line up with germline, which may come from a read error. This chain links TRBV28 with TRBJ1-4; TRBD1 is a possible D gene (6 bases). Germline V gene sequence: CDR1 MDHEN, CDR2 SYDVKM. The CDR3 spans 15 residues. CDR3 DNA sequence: TGTGCCAGCAGTTTATTGGCGGGGGCGGATGAAGAACTGTTTTTT. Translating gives CASSLLAGADEELFF.

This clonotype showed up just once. The CDR3 DNA follows: TGTGCCTCCTGGGGATATGGCTACACCTTC. As protein: CASWGYGYTF. The chain combines TRBV6-1 with TRBJ1-2, with D uncertain. V dropped 11 bases and J dropped 5 bases, with 9 bases sitting between them. Germline CDR1 is MNHNS and CDR2 is SASEGT. This CDR3 is built from 10 residues.

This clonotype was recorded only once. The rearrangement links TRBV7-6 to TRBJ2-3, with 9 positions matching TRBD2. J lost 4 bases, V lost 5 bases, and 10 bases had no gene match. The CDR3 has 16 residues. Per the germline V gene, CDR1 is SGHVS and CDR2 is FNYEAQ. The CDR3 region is CASSLGAGGGADTQYF. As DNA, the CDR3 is TGTGCCAGCAGCCTGGGGGCGGGAGGGGGCGCAGATACGCAGTATTTT.

Here the CDR3 DNA reads TGCGCCAGCAGCCTAGAGGGTAGACTAGCCCACACAGATACGCAGTATTTT. It yields the protein CASSLEGRLAHTDTQYF. The rearrangement uses TRBV4-1 and TRBJ2-3, with TRBD2 matching over 7 bases. V lost 4 bases to trimming and J lost 2 bases; unmatched junction nucleotides: 12. The CDR3 loop spans 17 amino acids. Germline assignment: CDR1 MGHRA and CDR2 YSYEKL.

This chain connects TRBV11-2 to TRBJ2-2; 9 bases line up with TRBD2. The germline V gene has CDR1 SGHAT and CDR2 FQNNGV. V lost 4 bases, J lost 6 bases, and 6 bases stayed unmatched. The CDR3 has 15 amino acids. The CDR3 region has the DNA TGTGCCAGCAGCTCGACGGGACTAGCCGCCGGGGAGCTGTTTTTT. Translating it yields CASSSTGLAAGELFF. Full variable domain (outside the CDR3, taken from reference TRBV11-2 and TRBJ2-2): EAGVAQSPRYKIIEKRQSVAFWCNPISGHATLYWYQQILGQGPKLLIQFQNNGVVDDSQLPKDRFSAERLKGVDSTLKIQPAKLEDSAVYLCASSSTGLAAGELFFGEGSRLTVL.

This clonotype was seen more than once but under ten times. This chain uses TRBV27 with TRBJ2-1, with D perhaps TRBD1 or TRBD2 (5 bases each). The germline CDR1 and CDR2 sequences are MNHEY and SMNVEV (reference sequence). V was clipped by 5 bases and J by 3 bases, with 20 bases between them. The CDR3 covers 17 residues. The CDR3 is CASSPTRDRARYNEQFF. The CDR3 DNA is TGTGCCAGCAGTCCGACCCGGGACCGGGCGCGCTACAATGAGCAGTTCTTC.

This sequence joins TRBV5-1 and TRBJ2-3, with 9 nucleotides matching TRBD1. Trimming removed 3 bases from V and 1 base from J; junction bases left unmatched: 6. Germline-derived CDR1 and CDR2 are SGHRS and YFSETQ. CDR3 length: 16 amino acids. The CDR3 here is CASSSEGQGGTDTQYF. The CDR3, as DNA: TGCGCCAGCAGCTCGGAGGGACAGGGAGGCACAGATACGCAGTATTTT. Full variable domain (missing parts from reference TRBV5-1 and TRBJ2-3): KAGVTQTPRYLIKTRGQQVTLSCSPISGHRSVSWYQQTPGQGLQFLFEYFSETQRNKGNFPGRFSGRQFSNSRSEMNVSTLELGDSALYLCASSSEGQGGTDTQYFGPGTRLTVL.

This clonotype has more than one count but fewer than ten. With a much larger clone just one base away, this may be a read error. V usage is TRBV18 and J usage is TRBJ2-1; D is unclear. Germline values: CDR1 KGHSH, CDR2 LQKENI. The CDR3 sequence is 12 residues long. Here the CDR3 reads CAGSPRLNEQFF. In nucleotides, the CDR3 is TGTGCCGGCTCACCCCGATTGAATGAGCAGTTCTTC.

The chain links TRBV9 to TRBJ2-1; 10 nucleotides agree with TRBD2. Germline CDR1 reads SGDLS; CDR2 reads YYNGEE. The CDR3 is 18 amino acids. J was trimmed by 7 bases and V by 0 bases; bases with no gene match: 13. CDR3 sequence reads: CASSVDLLGGLALNEQFF. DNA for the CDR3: TGTGCCAGCAGCGTAGATCTACTTGGGGGACTAGCGCTGAATGAGCAGTTCTTC.

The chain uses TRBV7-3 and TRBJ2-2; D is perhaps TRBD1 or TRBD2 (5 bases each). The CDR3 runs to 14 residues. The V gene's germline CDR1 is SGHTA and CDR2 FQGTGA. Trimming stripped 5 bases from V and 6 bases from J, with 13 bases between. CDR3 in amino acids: CASSPGTIPGELFF. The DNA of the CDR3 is TGTGCCAGCAGCCCAGGGACGATCCCCGGGGAGCTGTTTTTT.

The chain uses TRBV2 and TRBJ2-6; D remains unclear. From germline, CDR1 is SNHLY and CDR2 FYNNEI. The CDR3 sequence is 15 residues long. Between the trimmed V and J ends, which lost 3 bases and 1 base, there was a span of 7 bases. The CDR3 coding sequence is TGTGCCAGCAGTGACTTAAGATCTGGGGCCAACGTCCTGACTTTC. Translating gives CASSDLRSGANVLTF.

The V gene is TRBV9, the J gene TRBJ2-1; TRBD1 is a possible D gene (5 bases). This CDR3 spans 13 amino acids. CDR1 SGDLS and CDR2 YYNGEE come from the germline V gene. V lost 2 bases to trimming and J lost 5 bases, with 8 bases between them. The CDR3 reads CASSVRQNNEQFF. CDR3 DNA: TGTGCCAGCAGCGTCAGACAGAACAATGAGCAGTTCTTC.

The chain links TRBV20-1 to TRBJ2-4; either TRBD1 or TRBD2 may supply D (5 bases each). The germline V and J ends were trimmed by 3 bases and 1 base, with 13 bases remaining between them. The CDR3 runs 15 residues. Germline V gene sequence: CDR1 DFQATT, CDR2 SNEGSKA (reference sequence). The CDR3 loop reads CSASKQEAAKNIQYF. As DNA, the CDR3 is TGCAGTGCTAGCAAACAGGAGGCGGCCAAAAACATTCAGTACTTC.

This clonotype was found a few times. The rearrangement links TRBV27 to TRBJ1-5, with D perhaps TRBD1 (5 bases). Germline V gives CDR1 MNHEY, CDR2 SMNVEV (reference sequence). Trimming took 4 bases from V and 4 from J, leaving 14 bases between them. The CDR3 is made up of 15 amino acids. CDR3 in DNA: TGTGCCAGCAGTTCGAGTGGTCAGGGTAATCAGCCCCAGCATTTT. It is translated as CASSSSGQGNQPQHF.

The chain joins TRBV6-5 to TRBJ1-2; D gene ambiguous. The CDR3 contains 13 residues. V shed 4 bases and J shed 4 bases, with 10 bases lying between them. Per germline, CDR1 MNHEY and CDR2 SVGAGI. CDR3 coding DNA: TGTGCCAGCAGTTTACAAGTGATCTATGGCTACACCTTC. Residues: CASSLQVIYGYTF.

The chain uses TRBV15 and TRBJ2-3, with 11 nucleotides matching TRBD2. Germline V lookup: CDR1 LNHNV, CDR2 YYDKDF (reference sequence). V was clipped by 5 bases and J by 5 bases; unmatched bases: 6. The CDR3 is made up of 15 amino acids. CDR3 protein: CATSPRLAGGDTQYF. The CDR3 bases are TGTGCCACCAGCCCACGGCTAGCGGGGGGAGATACGCAGTATTTT.

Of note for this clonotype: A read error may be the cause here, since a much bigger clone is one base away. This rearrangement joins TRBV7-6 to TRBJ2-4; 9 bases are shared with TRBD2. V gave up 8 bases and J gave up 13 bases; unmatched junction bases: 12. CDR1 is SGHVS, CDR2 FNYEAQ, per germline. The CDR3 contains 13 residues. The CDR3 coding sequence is TGTGCCAGCTCCTCCCGACTAGCGGAAGGGCAGTACTTC. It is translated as CASSSRLAEGQYF.

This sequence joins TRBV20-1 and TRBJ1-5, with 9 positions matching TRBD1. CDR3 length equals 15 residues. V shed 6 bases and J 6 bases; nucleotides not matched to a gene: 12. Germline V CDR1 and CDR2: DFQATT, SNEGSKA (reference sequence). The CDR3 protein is CSAPGTGNAGQPQHF. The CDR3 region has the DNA TGCAGTGCACCCGGGACAGGGAACGCCGGTCAGCCCCAGCATTTT.

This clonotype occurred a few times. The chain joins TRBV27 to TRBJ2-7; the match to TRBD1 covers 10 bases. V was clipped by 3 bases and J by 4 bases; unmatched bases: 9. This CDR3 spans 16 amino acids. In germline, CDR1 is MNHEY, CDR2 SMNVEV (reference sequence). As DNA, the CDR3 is TGTGCCAGCAGTTTCTCGACAGGGGGCGCCGTGTACGAGCAGTACTTC. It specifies CASSFSTGGAVYEQYF.

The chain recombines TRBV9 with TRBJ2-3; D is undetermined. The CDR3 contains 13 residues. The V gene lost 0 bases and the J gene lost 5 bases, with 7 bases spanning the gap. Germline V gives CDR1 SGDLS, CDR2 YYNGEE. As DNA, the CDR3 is TGTGCCAGCAGCGTAGTAACGGGAGATACGCAGTATTTT. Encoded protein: CASSVVTGDTQYF.

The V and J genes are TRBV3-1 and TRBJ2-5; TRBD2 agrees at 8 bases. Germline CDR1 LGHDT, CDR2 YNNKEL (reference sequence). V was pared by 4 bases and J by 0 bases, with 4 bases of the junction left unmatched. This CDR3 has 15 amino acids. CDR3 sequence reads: CASSPGGQYQETQYF. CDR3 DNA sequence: TGTGCCAGCAGCCCGGGGGGGCAGTACCAAGAGACCCAGTACTTC.